These 20 T cell receptor beta chains came from one sample sequenced in a study of siplizumab effects on memory and regulatory T cells (dated by TCRdb to about 2019). The library came from the immunoSEQ multiplex PCR assay. TCRdb re-hosts the immuneACCESS table, in-frame sequences only. Its copies lack some clones; in the studies checked, an unresolved V gene accounts for under half of them, and the cause for the rest is not known. This sample comprises over 100,000 clones, over 90% of them detected only once. The ten largest account for approximately 0.67% of the sample. Specimen: Tregs sorted from blood. These receptors all stem from a human donor in good health.

This chain connects TRBV19 to TRBJ1-5, with D perhaps TRBD1 (5 bases). V was clipped by 5 bases and J by 0 bases, with 14 bases between them. CDR1 and CDR2 from the germline V gene are LNHDA and SQIVND (reference sequence). This CDR3 is 16 amino acids long. In DNA form, the CDR3 reads TGTGCCAGTAGTCCCGACAGTCCTTATAGCAATCAGCCCCAGCATTTT. This translates into CASSPDSPYSNQPQHF.

This chain connects TRBV19 to TRBJ2-7; the D is unclear. Germline CDR1 reads LNHDA; CDR2 reads SQIVND (reference sequence). The V end lost 2 bases, the J end lost 6 bases, and 5 bases lay between the germline ends. The CDR3 contains 11 residues. CDR3 DNA: TGTGCCAGTAGTATAAGTGGCGAGCAGTACTTC. It yields the protein CASSISGEQYF.

The chain combines TRBV7-3 with TRBJ2-3, with unresolved D. Trimming stripped 5 bases from V and 1 base from J, with 10 bases between. Germline V gene lookup returns CDR1 SGHTA and CDR2 FQGTGA. There are 14 residues in the CDR3. The DNA of the CDR3 is TGTGCCAGCAGCCTTAGTGGGCGCACAGATACGCAGTATTTT. This codes for CASSLSGRTDTQYF.

V and J are TRBV5-1 and TRBJ2-3; the D gene is possibly TRBD2 (6 bases). CDR1 is SGHRS, CDR2 YFSETQ, per germline. This CDR3 has 16 amino acids. Between the trimmed V and J ends, which lost 1 base and 2 bases, there was a span of 14 bases. The CDR3 coding sequence is TGCGCCAGCAGCTTGTCGACGGGAGCCGACACAGATACGCAGTATTTT. Protein sequence: CASSLSTGADTDTQYF. The full variable domain, in which reference TRBV5-1 and TRBJ2-3 provide the parts outside the CDR3, is KAGVTQTPRYLIKTRGQQVTLSCSPISGHRSVSWYQQTPGQGLQFLFEYFSETQRNKGNFPGRFSGRQFSNSRSEMNVSTLELGDSALYLCASSLSTGADTDTQYFGPGTRLTVL.

J is TRBJ2-3 and V is TRBV19; 12 nucleotides agree with TRBD2. Trimming at V came to 7 bases and at J to 2 bases, leaving 7 bases not matched to a gene. The CDR3 has 16 residues. Germline loops: CDR1 LNHDA, CDR2 SQIVND (reference sequence). The CDR3 DNA follows: TGTGCCAGTACCCGGACTAGCGGGACTAACACAGATACGCAGTATTTT. This sequence encodes CASTRTSGTNTDTQYF.

The chain carries TRBV27 and TRBJ1-2, with D possibly matching TRBD1 (5 bases). The CDR3 consists of 13 residues. Trimming took off 4 bases at V and 7 bases at J, with 13 bases between the two ends. Germline CDR1 and CDR2: MNHEY and SMNVEV (reference sequence). CDR3 coding DNA: TGTGCCAGCAGTTCCGACGGGGGATTTGGCTACACCTTC. Its translation is CASSSDGGFGYTF.

The rearrangement uses TRBV5-1 and TRBJ1-6; possible D gene TRBD1, 6 bases. The CDR3 spans 14 residues. The germline V and J ends were trimmed by 2 bases and 6 bases, with 9 bases remaining between them. Germline CDR1 and CDR2: SGHRS and YFSETQ. The chain's CDR3 is CASSLQGPNSPLHF. The DNA of the CDR3 is TGCGCCAGCAGCTTACAGGGTCCTAATTCACCCCTCCACTTT.

The count of this clone is one. The V call is TRBV9, the J call TRBJ2-2; the D gene is possibly TRBD2 (6 bases). V was cut by 1 base and J by 4 bases, with 8 bases left in between. There are 14 residues in the CDR3. In germline, CDR1 is SGDLS, CDR2 YYNGEE. Written as DNA, the CDR3 is TGTGCCAGCAGCGTACTCGGGGGCACCGGGGAGCTGTTTTTT. It yields the protein CASSVLGGTGELFF.

The chain recombines TRBV6-5 with TRBJ1-2, with 9 bases aligning to TRBD1. The CDR3 is made up of 13 amino acids. Losses at the gene ends were 6 bases for V and 9 bases for J; bases not matched to a gene: 8. Germline assignment: CDR1 MNHEY and CDR2 SVGAGI. DNA for the CDR3: TGTGCCAGCAGACGGACAGGGGAGAGGAGCTACACCTTC. This translates into CASRRTGERSYTF.

The V and J genes are TRBV12-5 and TRBJ1-5, with no clear D. Germline V gene sequence: CDR1 LGHNT, CDR2 FRNRAP. The ends were cut back, 6 bases at V and 5 bases at J, with 8 bases in the middle. The CDR3 length is 12 residues. The CDR3 spells CASGLNDQPQHF. The CDR3 bases are TGTGCTAGTGGGCTAAACGATCAGCCCCAGCATTTT.

This sequence joins TRBV5-1 and TRBJ2-1, with D unclear. Germline CDR1 reads SGHRS; CDR2 reads YFSETQ. Trimming pared 0 bases from V and 9 bases from J, leaving 10 bases between. The CDR3 has 13 residues. CDR3 loop: CASSLAMATEQFF. The CDR3 nucleotides are TGCGCCAGCAGCTTGGCCATGGCGACTGAGCAGTTCTTC.

Only one count was recorded for this clone. The chain has TRBV30 and TRBJ1-5, with D possibly being TRBD1 (6 bases). Trimming cost V 0 bases and J 6 bases, with 18 bases left between them. CDR1 is GTSNPN, CDR2 SVGIG, per germline (reference sequence). The CDR3 length is 16 residues. The CDR3 DNA follows: TGTGCCTGGAGTGTAAGACGACGGGGGGCAACTCAGCCCCAGCATTTT. Protein product: CAWSVRRRGATQPQHF.

The chain joins TRBV7-3 to TRBJ2-1, with 7 nucleotides matching TRBD2. Germline V gene data show CDR1 as SGHTA and CDR2 as FQGTGA. The V gene end was trimmed by 0 bases and the J gene end by 4 bases; junction bases not matched to a gene: 9. This CDR3 contains 17 residues. CDR3 residues: CASSLTVLAGEYNEQFF. CDR3 sequence (DNA): TGTGCCAGCAGCTTAACGGTGTTGGCGGGGGAGTACAATGAGCAGTTCTTC.

The rearrangement links TRBV6-5 to TRBJ2-3; D is undetermined. Trimming left V 0 bases short and J 3 bases short, with 7 bases between. CDR1 is MNHEY and CDR2 is SVGAGI in the germline V gene. CDR3 size: 14 residues. CDR3 sequence reads: CASSYSPWTDTQYF. In nucleotides, the CDR3 is TGTGCCAGCAGTTACTCTCCGTGGACAGATACGCAGTATTTT.

The V call is TRBV18, the J call TRBJ2-2, with D uncertain. The CDR3 has 13 residues. V was pared by 1 base and J by 4 bases, with 4 bases between. Germline V gives CDR1 KGHSH, CDR2 LQKENI. The CDR3 sequence: CASSPLATGELFF. CDR3 nucleotides: TGTGCCAGCTCACCACTGGCCACCGGGGAGCTGTTTTTT. Full variable domain (missing parts from reference TRBV18 and TRBJ2-2): NAGVMQNPRHLVRRRGQEARLRCSPMKGHSHVYWYRQLPEEGLKFMVYLQKENIIDESGMPKERFSAEFPKEGPSILRIQQVVRGDSAAYFCASSPLATGELFFGEGSRLTVL.

The genes are TRBV2 and TRBJ2-3; D uncertain. Germline V gene data show CDR1 as SNHLY and CDR2 as FYNNEI. V lost 7 bases and J lost 1, with 12 bases in between. The CDR3 has 14 residues. CDR3 nucleotides: TGTGCCAGCACCCCAACCTGGGGCACAGATACGCAGTATTTT. Translation: CASTPTWGTDTQYF.

V usage is TRBV10-3 and J usage is TRBJ2-1; D is undetermined. Per the germline V gene, CDR1 is ENHRY and CDR2 is SYGVKD. The V and J ends lost 3 bases and 8 bases respectively, with 14 bases between them. This CDR3 is 14 amino acids long. The CDR3 reads CAISDLPGGDEQFF. In DNA, the CDR3 is TGTGCCATCAGTGACCTTCCGGGCGGAGATGAGCAGTTCTTC.

This sequence joins TRBV2 and TRBJ1-2; D is possibly TRBD1 (6 bases). The ends were cut back, 6 bases at V and 2 bases at J, with 13 bases in the middle. The CDR3 runs to 14 residues. The germline V gene has CDR1 SNHLY and CDR2 FYNNEI. The CDR3 is CASRRGQPNYGYTF. The CDR3 DNA follows: TGTGCCAGCAGGAGAGGACAGCCCAACTATGGCTACACCTTC.

The chain recombines TRBV29-1 with TRBJ2-3; 11 bases are shared with TRBD2. V was pared by 4 bases and J by 4 bases, with 7 bases of the junction left unmatched. Germline V gene data show CDR1 as SQVTM and CDR2 as ANQGSEA. This CDR3 is built from 15 residues. This CDR3 reads CSVGYGTSGPDTQYF. CDR3 in DNA: TGCAGCGTTGGGTACGGGACTAGCGGCCCAGATACGCAGTATTTT.

This rearrangement joins TRBV7-6 to TRBJ1-6; D is ambiguous. CDR1 SGHVS and CDR2 FNYEAQ come from the germline V gene. The CDR3 has 15 amino acids. The germline V and J ends were trimmed by 2 bases and 4 bases, with 9 bases remaining between them. The CDR3 nucleotides are TGTGCCAGCAGCTTATTAGGCGAATATAATTCACCCCTCCACTTT. Translation gives CASSLLGEYNSPLHF.